This T cell receptor beta chain derives from a study of T cells after yellow fever vaccination. Study-wide context: Preparing low-cell-number fractions relied on SMART-Seq v4 Ultra Low Input. Study results and caveats: Most primary-vaccination clones reappeared after the booster (about 97% CD4, roughly 88% CD8). Peaking faster, on day 5 versus 15, the secondary response was nonetheless weaker.

A universal primer site and UMIs were added as TCR cDNA was made by 5'RACE template switching. TCRdb used MiXCR to reprocess the 5' RACE reads, holding one entry per CDR3 protein. Of around 110,000 distinct CDR3 sequences in the sample, around 8% were seen once. The CDR3 loop spans 14 amino acids. The V end was cut by 1 base, the J end by 7 bases, with 11 bases between. From germline, CDR1 is SGHKS and CDR2 YYEKEE (reference sequence). Turning to this clonotype: The target antigen is unknown.

This receptor was identified in a young man who received the YFV17D yellow fever vaccine. Material: CD8+ T cells sorted from PBMCs, obtained 45 days after the yellow fever booster vaccination. The chain is built from TRBV5-5 and TRBJ2-2; tentatively, D is TRBD1 or TRBD2 (5 bases each). CDR3 loop: CASSLWGAGGELFF. DNA of the CDR3: TGTGCCAGCAGCTTGTGGGGCGCGGGCGGGGAGCTGTTTTTT.